These 18 T cell receptor beta chains came from one sample sequenced in a study of beta chain features in type 1 diabetes. Isolated RNA was reverse transcribed in full, so expressed TCRB transcripts were sequenced. Here immunoSEQ multiplex PCR was the method, and the copy in TCRdb shows in-frame clones only, minus some. Counted here are 150,000 to 170,000 clones, about 9.4% occurring once; the ten biggest clones make up 0.5%. Notes on the study in general: Moderately but significantly shorter TCRB CDR3s were found in Type 1 diabetes patients in all four CD4+ subsets.

Which antigens these TCRs recognize remains unknown. The material sequenced was central memory CD4+ T cells from blood. These receptors were obtained from a man between 25 and 39 years old with type 1 diabetes.

V and J are TRBV7-9 and TRBJ2-6; D might be TRBD2 (7 bases). Trimming shortened V by 5 bases and J by 1 base, and 18 bases separated the two germline ends. Germline values: CDR1 SEHNR, CDR2 FQNEAQ (reference sequence). This CDR3 comprises 18 residues. The CDR3 here is CASSPVSGGPSGANVLTF. The CDR3 DNA reads as TGTGCCAGCAGCCCGGTGTCGGGGGGCCCTTCTGGGGCCAACGTCCTGACTTTC.

The J gene is TRBJ2-7, the V gene TRBV18; the D is unclear. Per the germline V gene, CDR1 is KGHSH and CDR2 is LQKENI. The V and J ends lost 3 bases and 3 bases respectively, with 9 bases between them. The CDR3 length is 13 residues. CDR3 in DNA: TGTGCCAGCTCACCGAACTCTTACTACGAGCAGTACTTC. Amino acids: CASSPNSYYEQYF.

There are a few counts of this clone. This chain joins TRBV2 and TRBJ1-2; 7 nucleotides align to TRBD1. The CDR3 is 14 amino acids. CDR1 and CDR2 (germline): SNHLY, FYNNEI. Trimming at V came to 7 bases and at J to 2 bases, leaving 7 bases not matched to a gene. This CDR3 is CASIDRQGNYGYTF. The CDR3 DNA reads TGTGCCAGCATAGACCGACAGGGAAACTATGGCTACACCTTC.

This clone was detected only a few times. The genes are TRBV7-2 and TRBJ2-7; TRBD2 matches 14 bases. Germline CDR1 SGHTA, CDR2 FQGNSA. V lost 5 bases, J lost 2 bases, and 11 bases stayed unmatched. This CDR3 spans 18 amino acids. In DNA, the CDR3 is TGTGCCAGCAGCCCAACGGGACTAGCGGGAGTAGCTACCTACGAGCAGTACTTC. This gives the protein CASSPTGLAGVATYEQYF.

The rearrangement uses TRBV7-2 and TRBJ2-5; 11 bases are a match to TRBD2. With V trimmed by 5 bases and J by 11 bases, 10 bases remained unmatched. This CDR3 region has 14 residues. Germline-derived CDR1 and CDR2 are SGHTA and FQGNSA. CDR3 sequence (DNA): TGTGCCAGCAGCGCGACTAGCGGGGCCTGGGCGCAGTACTTC. Its protein is CASSATSGAWAQYF. The whole variable domain, remainder taken from reference TRBV7-2 and TRBJ2-5, is GAGVSQSPSNKVTEKGKDVELRCDPISGHTALYWYRQSLGQGLEFLIYFQGNSAPDKSGLPSDRFSAERTGGSVSTLTIQRTQQEDSAVYLCASSATSGAWAQYFGPGTRLLVL.

This clone was seen a few times. V is TRBV14 and J is TRBJ2-3; tentative D call: TRBD1 (5 bases). V was trimmed by 4 bases and J by 5 bases, leaving 13 bases between them. This CDR3 contains 14 residues. Germline values: CDR1 SGHDN, CDR2 FVKESK. This CDR3 is CASSRSQGGDTQYF. CDR3 nucleotides: TGTGCCAGCAGCCGAAGCCAGGGTGGAGATACGCAGTATTTT.

The rearrangement uses TRBV15 and TRBJ2-7; D is perhaps TRBD2 (6 bases). Germline V gives CDR1 LNHNV, CDR2 YYDKDF (reference sequence). CDR3 length: 14 amino acids. Trimming removed 7 bases at V and 6 bases at J, with 19 bases between. The CDR3, as DNA: TGTGCCACCAACGTCGGGGACTTCGGGGGCGAGCAGTACTTC. Amino acids: CATNVGDFGGEQYF. The variable domain in full, with the rest retrieved from reference TRBV15 and TRBJ2-7, is DAMVIQNPRYQVTQFGKPVTLSCSQTLNHNVMYWYQQKSSQAPKLLFHYYDKDFNNEADTPDNFQSRRPNTSFCFLDIRSPGLGDTAMYLCATNVGDFGGEQYFGPGTRLTVT.

This clone occurred a few times. This chain links TRBV19 with TRBJ2-1, with 10 nucleotides matching TRBD2. Germline V CDR1 and CDR2: LNHDA, SQIVND (reference sequence). Trimming at V came to 6 bases and at J to 7 bases, leaving 9 bases not matched to a gene. The length of the CDR3 is 15 residues. CDR3 in DNA: TGTGCCAGTAGCAGCACTAGCGGGAAGGTTAATGAGCAGTTCTTC. Encoded protein: CASSSTSGKVNEQFF.

The chain joins TRBV28 to TRBJ2-5, with 10 nucleotides matching TRBD1. V lost 5 bases and J lost 5; bases outside the gene matches: 5. Germline loops: CDR1 MDHEN, CDR2 SYDVKM. This CDR3 has 14 amino acids. CDR3: CASSMTGGRETQYF. CDR3 bases: TGTGCCAGCAGTATGACAGGGGGCAGGGAGACCCAGTACTTC.

In this sample, this clone turned up a few times. The chain is built from TRBV7-9 and TRBJ2-7; TRBD1 aligns across 8 bases. Per the germline V gene, CDR1 is SEHNR and CDR2 is FQNEAQ (reference sequence). The CDR3 runs to 12 residues. The V and J ends lost 5 bases and 5 bases, in that order; junction bases with no gene match: 2. The CDR3 loop reads CASSETGDEQYF. The CDR3 bases are TGTGCCAGCAGCGAGACAGGGGACGAGCAGTACTTC.

This clone has only a few counts. CDR3 coding DNA: TGTGCCAGCAGTCGAGAGCCGACAGGGTCAGGCTACACCTTC. This gives the protein CASSREPTGSGYTF. The chain recombines TRBV28 with TRBJ1-2; 7 bases map to TRBD1. The CDR3 contains 14 residues. V lost 5 bases to trimming and J lost 8 bases; unmatched junction nucleotides: 11. Germline V CDR1 and CDR2: MDHEN, SYDVKM.

The chain links TRBV6-4 to TRBJ2-5, with D maybe TRBD2 (5 bases). Looked up from germline, CDR1 is MRHNA and CDR2 is SNTAGT. The ends were cut back, 6 bases at V and 5 bases at J, with 16 bases in the middle. CDR3 length: 14 residues. The CDR3, as DNA: TGTGCCAGCAGCCCACTAGAGCCGGGGGAGACCCAGTACTTC. Its protein product is CASSPLEPGETQYF.

This clone was seen many times. This chain uses TRBV21-1 with TRBJ1-1. TRBV21-1 is described as a pseudogene. CDR3 size: 13 residues. CDR3 DNA sequence: TGTGCCAGCATCATTGGAGGCAGAACTGAAGCTTTCTTT. It translates to CASIIGGRTEAFF.

In its sample, this clone was seen a few times. The chain employs TRBV5-4 and TRBJ2-3, with 13 bases aligning to TRBD2. V shed 4 bases, J shed 4 bases, and the junction held 6 bases outside the gene matches. There are 16 residues in the CDR3. Germline V gene data show CDR1 as SGHNT and CDR2 as YYREEE (reference sequence). The CDR3 reads CASSTWTSGGPDTQYF. DNA of the CDR3: TGTGCCAGCAGCACATGGACTAGCGGGGGCCCAGATACGCAGTATTTT.

The table lists this clone with a count of one. The chain uses TRBV19 and TRBJ2-7, with TRBD1 matching over 8 bases. V shed 1 base, J shed 6 bases, and the junction held 8 bases outside the gene matches. The CDR3 totals 15 residues. The germline V gene encodes CDR1 LNHDA and CDR2 SQIVND (reference sequence). DNA of the CDR3: TGTGCCAGTAGTATAGGTCGGACAGGGACCCTCGAGCAGTACTTC. It translates to CASSIGRTGTLEQYF. Drawing the rest from reference TRBV19 and TRBJ2-7, the complete variable domain is DGGITQSPKYLFRKEGQNVTLSCEQNLNHDAMYWYRQDPGQGLRLIYYSQIVNDFQKGDIAEGYSVSREKKESFPLTVTSAQKNPTAFYLCASSIGRTGTLEQYFGPGTRLTVT.

The chain joins TRBV19 to TRBJ2-7; 9 positions match TRBD1. The CDR3 covers 14 residues. The V gene end was trimmed by 5 bases and the J gene end by 5 bases; junction bases not matched to a gene: 7. Germline CDR1 reads LNHDA; CDR2 reads SQIVND (reference sequence). This CDR3 reads CASSGRTGENEQYF. The CDR3 DNA reads as TGTGCCAGTAGTGGACGGACAGGGGAGAACGAGCAGTACTTC.

V gene TRBV9 combines with J gene TRBJ2-1; TRBD1 is a possible D gene (5 bases). Deletions cut 0 bases from V and 14 bases from J, with 15 bases between. Germline V gives CDR1 SGDLS, CDR2 YYNGEE. This CDR3 region has 13 residues. The CDR3 DNA sequence: TGTGCCAGCAGCGTAGAATATGACAGCTCGAAGTTCTTC. It translates to CASSVEYDSSKFF. The entire variable domain, with the rest obtained from reference TRBV9 and TRBJ2-1, is as follows: DSGVTQTPKHLITATGQRVTLRCSPRSGDLSVYWYQQSLDQGLQFLIQYYNGEERAKGNILERFSAQQFPDLHSELNLSSLELGDSALYFCASSVEYDSSKFFGPGTRLTVL.

The rearrangement joins TRBV15 to TRBJ2-1; TRBD1 matches 11 bases. The CDR3 has 15 residues. Germline CDR1 and CDR2: LNHNV and YYDKDF (reference sequence). V trimming: 0 bases; J trimming: 10 bases; junction bases outside the gene matches: 5. The CDR3 bases are TGTGCCACCAGCAGAGATCGTGGGACAGGGGGGGAGCAGTTCTTC. Translated: CATSRDRGTGGEQFF. The full variable domain, its missing parts supplied by reference TRBV15 and TRBJ2-1, is DAMVIQNPRYQVTQFGKPVTLSCSQTLNHNVMYWYQQKSSQAPKLLFHYYDKDFNNEADTPDNFQSRRPNTSFCFLDIRSPGLGDTAMYLCATSRDRGTGGEQFFGPGTRLTVL.